This T cell receptor (beta chain) was retrieved from a study of early T cells in non-severe SARS-CoV-2 infection. Overall study context: Sequencing used unsorted whole-blood bulk RNA, so chains lack pairing.

cDNA molecules, individually, were tagged with unique molecular identifiers. TCRdb analysed the 5' RACE reads with MiXCR anew, one entry per CDR3 protein. The sample shows some 77,000 distinct CDR3 sequences, roughly a sixth of them seen only once. The source is an adult who was a healthcare worker with PCR-confirmed SARS-CoV-2 infection or an uninfected control (not recorded which). Sample: whole blood.

CDR3 nucleotides: TGTGCCATTACTAGCGGAACACCCTACGAGCAGTACTTC. Protein sequence: CAITSGTPYEQYF. This chain connects TRBV10-3 to TRBJ2-7; TRBD2 matches at 8 bases. CDR1 is ENHRY, CDR2 SYGVKD, per germline. The CDR3 spans 13 residues. The ends lost 9 bases at V and 2 bases at J; junction bases unmatched: 6.